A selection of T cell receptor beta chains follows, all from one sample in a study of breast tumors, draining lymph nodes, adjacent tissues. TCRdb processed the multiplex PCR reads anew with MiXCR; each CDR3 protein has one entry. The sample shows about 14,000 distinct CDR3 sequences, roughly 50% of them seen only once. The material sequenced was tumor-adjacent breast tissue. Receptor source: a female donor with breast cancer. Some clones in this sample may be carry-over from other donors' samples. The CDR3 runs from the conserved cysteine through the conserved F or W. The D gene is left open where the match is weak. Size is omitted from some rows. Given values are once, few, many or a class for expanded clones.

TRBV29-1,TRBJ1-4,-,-,CSVRDPQGAGGEKLFF,TGCAGCGTCCGGGATCCACAGGGAGCGGGGGGTGAAAAACTGTTTTTT
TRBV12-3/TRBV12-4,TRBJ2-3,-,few,CASSPADTQYF,TGTGCCAGCAGCCCAGCAGATACGCAGTATTTT
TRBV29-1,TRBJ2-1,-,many,CSVVSIDEQFF,TGCAGCGTTGTTAGTATCGATGAGCAGTTCTTC
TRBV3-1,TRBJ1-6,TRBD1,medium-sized,CASGQGDWSPLHF,TGTGCCAGCGGACAGGGGGATTGGTCACCCCTCCACTTT
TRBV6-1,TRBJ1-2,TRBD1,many,CASSGDRGVWGYTF,TGTGCCAGCAGTGGCGACAGGGGTGTGTGGGGCTACACCTTC
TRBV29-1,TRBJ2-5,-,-,CSVSGGGTKETQYF,TGCAGCGTTAGTGGAGGGGGCACCAAAGAGACCCAGTACTTC
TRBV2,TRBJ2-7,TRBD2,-,CARRAPGNSGNEQYF,TGTGCCAGAAGGGCGCCCGGGAATAGCGGGAACGAGCAGTACTTC